The sequence of this T cell receptor (beta chain) was determined in a study of cytomegalovirus exposure and HLA in healthy donors. Whole-study results and caveats: Evidence from a later analysis indicated that most CMV-associated TCR beta chains looked HLA-restricted. Follow-up analysis later connected one missense variant in DCLRE1C with trimming of TCR beta V- and J-genes.

Primers for the PCR totalled 60 Vbeta and 13 Jbeta. The method was immunoSEQ multiplex PCR; TCRdb's version includes in-frame clones alone and lacks a portion of them. The sample includes over 65,000 clones, 65% to 85% of them seen just once. On this clone: The antigen is not known.

Germline values: CDR1 SGHNT, CDR2 YYREEE (reference sequence). With 3 bases clipped from V and 7 bases from J, the junction kept 5 bases outside the gene matches. The CDR3 has 14 amino acids. This TCR was sampled from a man aged 45-65 years in good health and CMV-seronegative. The chain combines TRBV5-4 with TRBJ2-2, with 8 nucleotides matching TRBD2. Sequenced sample: PBMCs. The CDR3 DNA reads TGTGCCAGCAGCTCCGGGGGGGCCGGCGGGGAGCTGTTTTTT. Amino acid sequence: CASSSGGAGGELFF.